This passage covers 15 T cell receptor beta chains from one sample sequenced in a study of CD8 T cells in ankylosing spondylitis. TCRdb called the 5' RACE reads again in MiXCR, with one record for every CDR3 protein. In the table there are about 240,000 distinct CDR3 sequences, about 10% of which are singletons. Source material: blood, either unsorted or a sorted T cell fraction (not recorded which). These receptors came from a male donor with ankylosing spondylitis or in good health (not recorded which).

Many counts were recorded for this clonotype. V usage is TRBV5-1 and J usage is TRBJ2-2; TRBD2 is a possible D gene (5 bases). The V end was cut by 5 bases, the J end by 1 base, with 9 bases between. Germline V CDR1 and CDR2: SGHRS, YFSETQ. The CDR3 has 14 residues. The CDR3 region is CASRGLLNTGELFF. CDR3 DNA: TGCGCCAGCAGAGGACTTTTGAACACCGGGGAGCTGTTTTTT.

This clonotype was recorded many times. For the CDR3, the DNA is TGCGCCAGCAGCCCCTCCGACGGTTATTCACCCCTCCACTTT. Translation gives CASSPSDGYSPLHF. The V call is TRBV5-1, the J call TRBJ1-6; D not certain. V gave up 4 bases and J gave up 8 bases, with 13 bases separating them. The CDR3 spans 14 residues. CDR1 SGHRS and CDR2 YFSETQ come from the germline V gene.

This clonotype occurred many times. The chain uses TRBV5-5 and TRBJ2-2, with unresolved D. The CDR3 contains 12 residues. Germline-derived CDR1 and CDR2 are SGHKS and YYEKEE (reference sequence). The V and J ends lost 4 bases and 7 bases respectively, with 8 bases between them. The CDR3 loop is CASSPGDGELFF. In DNA, the CDR3 is TGTGCCAGCAGCCCCGGAGACGGGGAGCTGTTTTTT.

This chain connects TRBV25-1 to TRBJ2-7; TRBD1 matches 7 bases. The trim removed 3 bases at V and 4 bases at J, leaving 12 bases unmatched. Germline CDR1 MGHDK, CDR2 SYGVNS. The CDR3 has 16 amino acids. This chain's CDR3 is CASSDTNRGNPYEQYF. CDR3 sequence (DNA): TGTGCCAGCAGTGACACAAACAGGGGAAACCCTTACGAGCAGTACTTC.

There are many counts of this clonotype. The V and J genes are TRBV12-3 or TRBV12-4 and TRBJ1-4, with D unresolved. Trimming took 3 bases from V and 2 from J, leaving 4 bases between them. This CDR3 contains 13 residues. CDR3 sequence: CASSFVTNEKLFF. The CDR3 DNA is TGTGCCAGCAGTTTCGTGACTAATGAAAAACTGTTTTTT.

The chain links TRBV28 to TRBJ2-7; D gene unclear. Germline-derived CDR1 and CDR2 are MDHEN and SYDVKM. V lost 5 bases to trimming and J lost 7 bases, with 18 bases between them. This CDR3 has 14 residues. For the CDR3, the DNA is TGTGCCAGCAGTAAAAGGGATACGCGTGGGGAGCAGTACTTC. This encodes CASSKRDTRGEQYF.

Ten or more counts support this clonotype. The genes are TRBV5-1 and TRBJ2-5; D remains unclear. Between the trimmed V and J ends, which lost 4 bases and 0 bases, there was a span of 10 bases. Germline lookup yields CDR1 SGHRS and CDR2 YFSETQ. The CDR3 runs to 14 residues. CDR3 nucleotides: TGCGCCAGCAGCCCATGGACGGACCAAGAGACCCAGTACTTC. Protein sequence: CASSPWTDQETQYF.

This clonotype was picked up many times. The V gene is TRBV9, the J gene TRBJ2-1, with TRBD2 matching 7 bases. Germline V gives CDR1 SGDLS, CDR2 YYNGEE. The CDR3 consists of 15 residues. J lost 7 bases, V lost 0 bases, and 7 bases had no gene match. CDR3 DNA sequence: TGTGCCAGCAGCGTAGACAGCGGGATGTCGAATGAGCAGTTCTTC. Protein product: CASSVDSGMSNEQFF.

This clonotype was counted a few times. The genes are TRBV7-6 and TRBJ1-1; D not resolved. Germline loops: CDR1 SGHVS, CDR2 FNYEAQ. Between the trimmed V and J ends, which lost 1 base and 0 bases, there was a span of 9 bases. This CDR3 region has 15 residues. The CDR3 sequence: CASSLEARLNTEAFF. The CDR3 region has the DNA TGTGCCAGCAGCTTAGAGGCCAGGCTGAACACTGAAGCTTTCTTT.

The V call is TRBV11-2, the J call TRBJ2-2; the match to TRBD1 covers 11 bases. CDR3 size: 18 residues. From germline, CDR1 is SGHAT and CDR2 FQNNGV. The junction had 14 bases not matched to a gene; V was cut back by 5 bases and J by 6 bases. The CDR3 DNA sequence: TGTGCCAGCAGCCCAAAAAGGATTGGGACAGGGGGTCCCGGGGAGCTGTTTTTT. Protein sequence: CASSPKRIGTGGPGELFF.

This clonotype was observed at least ten times. This rearrangement joins TRBV5-1 to TRBJ1-1; 7 positions match TRBD1. V shed 6 bases and J 5 bases; nucleotides not matched to a gene: 7. Germline lookup yields CDR1 SGHRS and CDR2 YFSETQ. The CDR3 loop spans 13 amino acids. CDR3 sequence: CASTAQGGTEAFF. The CDR3 bases are TGCGCCAGCACCGCGCAGGGGGGAACTGAAGCTTTCTTT.

The table lists this clonotype with many counts. The chain recombines TRBV10-3 with TRBJ2-3; D remains unclear. V was cut by 11 bases and J by 1 base, with 13 bases left in between. Germline V gives CDR1 ENHRY, CDR2 SYGVKD. This CDR3 contains 13 residues. CDR3 region: CALARGGTDTQYF. CDR3 in DNA: TGTGCCCTCGCAAGAGGAGGCACAGATACGCAGTATTTT.

V is TRBV28 and J is TRBJ2-1, with D perhaps matching TRBD1 or TRBD2 (6 bases each). Trimming removed 2 bases at V and 10 bases at J, with 9 bases between. From germline, CDR1 is MDHEN and CDR2 SYDVKM. The CDR3 is 12 residues long. DNA for the CDR3: TGTGCCAGCAGTTTACGGGGGCAAGAGCAGTTCTTC. It encodes CASSLRGQEQFF.

The CDR3 nucleotides are TGTGCCAGCAGCCAATTTCCAGGGCCGGGCGAGCAGTACTTC. Translating gives CASSQFPGPGEQYF. The chain has TRBV3-1 and TRBJ2-7, with TRBD1 as a possible D gene (5 bases). There are 14 residues in the CDR3. V was trimmed by 2 bases and J by 6 bases, leaving 14 bases between them. Looked up from germline, CDR1 is LGHDT and CDR2 is YNNKEL (reference sequence).

At least ten counts were recorded for this clonotype. V is TRBV5-1 and J is TRBJ2-1; D gene uncertain. CDR1 SGHRS and CDR2 YFSETQ come from the germline V gene. This CDR3 is built from 14 residues. V gave up 0 bases and J gave up 6 bases, with 10 bases separating them. This CDR3 is CASSLDGVSNEQFF. CDR3 in DNA: TGCGCCAGCAGCTTGGATGGGGTTTCCAATGAGCAGTTCTTC.